This T cell receptor beta chain was profiled in a study of shared clonotypes between healthy human individuals. CDR1 is MNHEY and CDR2 is SVGAGI in the germline V gene. The CDR3 length is 14 residues. V was pared by 5 bases and J by 2 bases, with 13 bases between. A deep-level run was used for the assay. Data came from immunoSEQ multiplex PCR; TCRdb stores just in-frame clones and leaves some out. The sample has about 2 million clones; roughly 95% are singletons. CD45RO-negative CD8 cells positively selected for CCR7 made up the naive population, which excluded terminally differentiated effector memory CD45RA+ cells.

This chain links TRBV6-5 with TRBJ2-7, with D possibly matching TRBD1 (6 bases). This TCR was recovered from a man aged 18 to 29 in good health. Sequenced input: naive CD8+ T cells sorted from blood. CDR3 DNA sequence: TGTGCCAGCAGTCTTACAGGGTCCGCCTACGAGCAGTACTTC. Translation: CASSLTGSAYEQYF.